This T cell receptor beta chain appears in the sequencing data of a study of STAT3 mutations in large granular lymphocyte leukemia. Study-level points and caveats: Every T-cell large granular lymphocyte leukemia patient had at least one immunodominant TCR beta clonotype.

In germline, CDR1 is SGHNT, CDR2 YYREEE (reference sequence). V shed 4 bases, J shed 4 bases, and the junction held 5 bases outside the gene matches. This CDR3 is 15 amino acids long. This clone has just one count. Its antigen is not identified. Some clones are missing from TCRdb's copy, which holds only in-frame ones; the method was immunoSEQ multiplex PCR. The sample has over 3,500 clones, approximately 80% seen once. The gene calls are TRBV5-4 and TRBJ2-3; 11 positions match TRBD1. The sequencing sample was made of peripheral blood mononuclear cells. The TCR was taken from a middle-aged man with T-cell large granular lymphocyte leukemia. Some clones in this sample may be carry-over from other donors' samples. The CDR3 is CASSIRTGGPDTQYF. CDR3 DNA: TGTGCCAGCAGCATAAGGACAGGGGGCCCAGATACGCAGTATTTT.